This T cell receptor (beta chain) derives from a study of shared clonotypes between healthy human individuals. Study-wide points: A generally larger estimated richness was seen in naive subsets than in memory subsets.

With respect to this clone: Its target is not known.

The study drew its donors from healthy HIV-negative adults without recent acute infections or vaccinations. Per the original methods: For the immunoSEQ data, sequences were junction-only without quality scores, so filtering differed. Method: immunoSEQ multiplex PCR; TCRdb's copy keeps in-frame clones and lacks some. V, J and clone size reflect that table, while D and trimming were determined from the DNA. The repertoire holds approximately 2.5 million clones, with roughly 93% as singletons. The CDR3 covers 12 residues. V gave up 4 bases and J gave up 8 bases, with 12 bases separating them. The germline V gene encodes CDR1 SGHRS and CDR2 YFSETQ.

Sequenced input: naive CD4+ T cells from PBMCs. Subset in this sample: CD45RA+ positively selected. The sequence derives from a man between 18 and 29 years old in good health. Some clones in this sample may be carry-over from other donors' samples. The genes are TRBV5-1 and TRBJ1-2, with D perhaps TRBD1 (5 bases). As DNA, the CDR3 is TGCGCCAGCAGCCGGGACGCAAGGGGCTACACCTTC. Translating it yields CASSRDARGYTF.